Reported below is one TCR beta chain. This sample is part of a study of blood T cell repertoires in COVID-19. Study-wide context: Acute and convalescent COVID-19 specimens originated in the United States, Italy and Spain. In each case, the material was cDNA or gDNA derived from T cells, B-cell-depleted T cells, or PBMCs.

Source study methods: Amplification of reference gene primers was used by the study to estimate nucleated cell counts. Measured with immunoSEQ multiplex PCR; TCRdb has only the in-frame clones, and not every one. D and trimming come from the DNA, and the V and J calls and clone size come from that table. The sample includes under 300,000 clones, about nine tenths seen only once; the top ten take more than 6%. The germline V gene encodes CDR1 ENHRY and CDR2 SYGVKD. This CDR3 contains 14 residues. V shed 5 bases, J shed 1 base, and the junction held 4 bases outside the gene matches. Sequencing was done on a sample of peripheral blood. The clonotype originates from a man between 60 and 75 years old who had recovered from COVID-19. J is TRBJ2-5 and V is TRBV10-3, with TRBD2 matching over 7 bases. The CDR3 reads CAISLGGSQETQYF. In DNA, the CDR3 is TGTGCCATCAGTCTCGGGGGGTCCCAAGAGACCCAGTACTTC.